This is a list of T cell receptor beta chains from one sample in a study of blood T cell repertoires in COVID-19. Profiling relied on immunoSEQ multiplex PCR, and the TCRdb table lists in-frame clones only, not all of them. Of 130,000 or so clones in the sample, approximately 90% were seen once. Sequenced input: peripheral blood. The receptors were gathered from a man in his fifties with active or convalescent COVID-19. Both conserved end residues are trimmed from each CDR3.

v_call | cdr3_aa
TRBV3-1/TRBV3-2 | ASSQGGSSLAGAETQY
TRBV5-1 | ASSSTGDSNQPQH
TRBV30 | AWSRDRGPETQY
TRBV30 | AWSGNWDSQETQY
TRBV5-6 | ASSLQGWYEQF
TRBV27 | ASSLQGSGAYGYT
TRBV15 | ATSRMLTGGEAQH
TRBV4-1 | ASSQEAGTHGYT
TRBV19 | ASSPRPLISNQPQH
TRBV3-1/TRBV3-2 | ASSPRAGGPVDEQY
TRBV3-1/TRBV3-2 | ASSQSGLAGPHKNIQY
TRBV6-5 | ASTLTIQETQY
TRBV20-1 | SASPGSSGNTIY
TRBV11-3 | ASSPGGRGETQY